This T cell receptor beta chain was sequenced during a study of CD8 T cells in Susac syndrome. At the level of the study: Susac syndrome patients were untreated, on corticosteroids with some adding intravenous immunoglobulin, or on intravenous immunoglobulin only.

Random-hexamer reverse transcription was applied to roughly 0.5 to 1 ug RNA. MiXCR was run by TCRdb on the immunoSEQ multiplex PCR reads, yielding one entry per CDR3 protein. The repertoire consists of under 90,000 distinct CDR3 sequences, with roughly 94% occurring once and the leading ten covering roughly 0.46%. From blood CD8+ and CD4+ T cells, TCR beta sequences were generated. The clonotype comes from a human donor with Susac syndrome. Sequencing was done on a sample of CD8+ T cells from PBMCs.

The CDR3 DNA follows: TGCAGCATATTGACAGGGTGGGAGACCCAGTACTTC. It encodes CSILTGWETQYF. V and J are TRBV29-1 and TRBJ2-5; TRBD1 matches 7 bases. Germline trimming cut 8 bases from V and 5 bases from J; bases unmatched to any gene: 8. In germline, CDR1 is SQVTM, CDR2 ANQGSEA. The CDR3 is 12 residues long.